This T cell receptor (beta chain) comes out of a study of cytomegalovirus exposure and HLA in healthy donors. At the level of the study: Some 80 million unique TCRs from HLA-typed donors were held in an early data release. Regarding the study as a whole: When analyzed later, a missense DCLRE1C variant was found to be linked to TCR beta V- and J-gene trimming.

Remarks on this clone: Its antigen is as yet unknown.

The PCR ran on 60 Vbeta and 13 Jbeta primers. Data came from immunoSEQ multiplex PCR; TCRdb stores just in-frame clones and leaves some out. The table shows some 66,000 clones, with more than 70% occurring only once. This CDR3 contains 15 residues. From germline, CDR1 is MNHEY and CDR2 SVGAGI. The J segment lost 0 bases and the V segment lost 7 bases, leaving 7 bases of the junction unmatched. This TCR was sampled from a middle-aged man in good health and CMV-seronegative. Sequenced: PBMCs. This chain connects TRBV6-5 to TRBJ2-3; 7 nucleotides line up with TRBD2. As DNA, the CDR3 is TGTGCCAGCACCAACGTAGCGGGCAGCACAGATACGCAGTATTTT. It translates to CASTNVAGSTDTQYF.